The T cell receptor beta chain under discussion was sequenced for a study of sequential checkpoint blockade in melanoma. Study at large: Patients were randomized 1:1 to nivolumab-then-ipilimumab or ipilimumab-then-nivolumab first-line. Maintenance nivolumab came after either treatment sequence.

Treatment of the sample: randomized to nivolumab then ipilimumab (arm A) or the reverse (arm B). Patients had received no earlier DNA-damaging chemotherapy. From thawed PBMCs, live CD3+CD8+ cells negative for CD19 and CD56 were sorted. Sequenced by immunoSEQ multiplex PCR; TCRdb stores in-frame clones only, minus some. Found here are roughly 29,000 clones, approximately 86% of them singletons; the top ten hold about 15%. This specimen consisted of CD8+ T cells sorted from blood (inferred from file names), obtained from a patient given nivolumab and ipilimumab in sequence. The receptor's source is a human donor with melanoma.

For the CDR3, the DNA is TGTGCCAGCAGCTCCCGGGACAGGGCCCATGAGCAGTTCTTC. It translates to CASSSRDRAHEQFF. The gene calls are TRBV7-9 and TRBJ2-1, with TRBD1 matching over 9 bases. The CDR3 totals 14 residues. Losses at the gene ends were 4 bases for V and 8 bases for J; bases not matched to a gene: 6. Germline CDR1 reads SEHNR; CDR2 reads FQNEAQ (reference sequence).